Included here is one TCR beta chain sequence, with context. The sample is drawn from a study of breast tumors, draining lymph nodes, adjacent tissues. One entry per CDR3 protein, called by TCRdb with MiXCR from the multiplex PCR reads. Of under 300,000 distinct CDR3 sequences listed, less than 35% are singletons. Samples came from axillary lymph nodes draining the breast cancer. V was trimmed by 6 bases and J by 7 bases, leaving 12 bases between them. CDR3 length: 11 residues. From germline, CDR1 is DFQATT and CDR2 SNEGSKA (reference sequence). This TCR came from a female donor with breast cancer. Some clones in this sample may be carry-over from other donors' samples. The chain employs TRBV20-1 and TRBJ1-1; D is uncertain. Sequencing input: axillary lymph node tissue. The CDR3 DNA is TGCAGTGCGCCAACCTATAATGAAGCTTTCTTT. It translates to CSAPTYNEAFF.